The 7 T cell receptor beta chains listed next were all sequenced from one sample in a study of high-grade serous ovarian cancer treatment subgroups. The repertoire was sequenced with immunoSEQ multiplex PCR; TCRdb's copy has only in-frame clones and lacks some. The table has around 4,800 clones, 65% to 70% seen once. Tumor samples were obtained before definitive surgery or chemotherapy. The specimen was tumor tissue. These TCRs come from a human donor with high-grade serous ovarian cancer.

The chain recombines TRBV15 with TRBJ2-7; weak D call: TRBD1 (6 bases). Germline CDR1 reads LNHNV; CDR2 reads YYDKDF (reference sequence). V dropped 0 bases and J dropped 5 bases, with 11 bases sitting between them. The CDR3 has 14 residues. The CDR3 nucleotides read TGTGCCACCAGCAGAGATAGGGGGTACCACGAGCAGTACTTC. The encoded protein is CATSRDRGYHEQYF.

The chain uses TRBV2 and TRBJ1-2, with 9 nucleotides matching TRBD1. V lost 6 bases, J lost 8 bases, and 10 bases stayed unmatched. Germline V gene data show CDR1 as SNHLY and CDR2 as FYNNEI. The length of the CDR3 is 14 residues. CDR3 sequence: CASSRITGGRGYTF. CDR3 sequence (DNA): TGTGCCAGCAGCCGCATAACAGGGGGCCGGGGCTACACCTTC.

The CDR3 nucleotides are TGTGCCAGCAGCCAACCGACCACCGGGGAGCTGTTTTTT. Amino acid sequence: CASSQPTTGELFF. J is TRBJ2-2 and V is TRBV7-3; D remains ambiguous. This CDR3 contains 13 residues. The germline V gene encodes CDR1 SGHTA and CDR2 FQGTGA. V shed 5 bases and J shed 4 bases, with 8 bases lying between them.

This clone showed up just a few times. The chain combines TRBV5-1 with TRBJ1-3, with TRBD1 matching 8 bases. Germline assignment: CDR1 SGHRS and CDR2 YFSETQ. The CDR3 totals 16 residues. The trim removed 4 bases at V and 1 base at J, leaving 7 bases unmatched. The CDR3 reads CASSLGQESSGNTIYF. The CDR3 DNA is TGCGCCAGCAGCCTGGGACAGGAATCGTCTGGAAACACCATATATTTT.

The chain employs TRBV27 and TRBJ1-6; 12 nucleotides line up with TRBD1. V dropped 10 bases and J dropped 0; count of bases not matched to a gene: 13. CDR3 length: 19 amino acids. Germline CDR1 MNHEY, CDR2 SMNVEV (reference sequence). The CDR3 sequence is CAITTRDRGPSSYNSPLHF. CDR3 nucleotides: TGTGCCATTACGACGCGGGACAGGGGGCCGAGCTCCTATAATTCACCCCTCCACTTT.

The genes are TRBV6-1 and TRBJ1-5; D remains unclear. Germline CDR1 is MNHNS and CDR2 is SASEGT. This CDR3 contains 12 residues. Trimming removed 8 bases from V and 3 bases from J, with 8 bases in between. CDR3 sequence: CASGRINQPQHF. DNA for the CDR3: TGTGCCAGCGGCCGGATCAATCAGCCCCAGCATTTT.

The genes are TRBV18 and TRBJ2-1, with D possibly being TRBD2 (6 bases). V was cut by 6 bases and J by 8 bases, with 14 bases left in between. The CDR3 spans 13 residues. Germline V lookup: CDR1 KGHSH, CDR2 LQKENI. CDR3 bases: TGTGCCAGCTCCCCGACTAGTCGGGATGAGCAGTTCTTC. As protein: CASSPTSRDEQFF.